The clone carrying this T cell receptor (beta chain) was recorded many times. Germline V gene lookup returns CDR1 KGHSH and CDR2 LQKENI. The CDR3 covers 14 residues. The V and J ends lost 6 bases and 6 bases, in that order; junction bases with no gene match: 5. This entry belongs to a study of CD8+CD57+ T cells in acquired aplastic anemia. Previously, flow cytometry had revealed CD8+CD57+ cell expansion in the patients chosen for sequencing. Genomic DNA templated the TCR beta VDJ and CDR3 profiling. TCRdb processed the reads anew with MiXCR; each CDR3 protein has one entry. The data show 150,000 to 200,000 distinct CDR3 sequences, around half seen once.

The chain uses TRBV18 and TRBJ1-6, with 7 nucleotides matching TRBD1. Sequenced sample: sorted CD4+, CD8+, or CD8+CD57+ T cells (not recorded which) from PBMCs. The clonotype comes from a human donor with aplastic anemia. CDR3 sequence reads: CASSLGQPNSPLHF. Here the CDR3 DNA reads TGTGCCAGCTCCCTGGGACAGCCTAATTCACCCCTCCACTTT.